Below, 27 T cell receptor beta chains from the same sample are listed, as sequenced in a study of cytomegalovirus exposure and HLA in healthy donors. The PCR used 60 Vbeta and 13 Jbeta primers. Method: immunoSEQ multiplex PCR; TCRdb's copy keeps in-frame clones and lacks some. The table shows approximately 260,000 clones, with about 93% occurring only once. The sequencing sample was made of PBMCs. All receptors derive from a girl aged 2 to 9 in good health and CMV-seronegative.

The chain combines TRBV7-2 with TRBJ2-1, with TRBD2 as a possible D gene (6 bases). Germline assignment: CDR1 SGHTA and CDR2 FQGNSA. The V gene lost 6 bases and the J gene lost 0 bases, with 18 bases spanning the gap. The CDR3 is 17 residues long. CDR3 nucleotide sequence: TGTGCCAGCAGGGACATACTAGCTCTAAGCTCCTACAATGAGCAGTTCTTC. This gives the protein CASRDILALSSYNEQFF.

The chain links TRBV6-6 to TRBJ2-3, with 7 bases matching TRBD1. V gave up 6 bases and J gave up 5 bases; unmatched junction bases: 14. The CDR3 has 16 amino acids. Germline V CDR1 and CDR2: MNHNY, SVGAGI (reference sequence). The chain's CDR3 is CASSRDRPRDGDTQYF. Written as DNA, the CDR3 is TGTGCCAGCAGCCGGGACAGACCCAGGGACGGAGATACGCAGTATTTT.

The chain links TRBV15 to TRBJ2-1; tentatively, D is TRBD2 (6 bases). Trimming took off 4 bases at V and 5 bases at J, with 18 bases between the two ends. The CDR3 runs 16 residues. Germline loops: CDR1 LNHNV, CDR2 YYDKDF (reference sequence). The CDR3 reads CATSKSPASADNEQFF. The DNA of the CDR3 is TGTGCCACCAGCAAAAGTCCGGCTAGCGCAGACAATGAGCAGTTCTTC.

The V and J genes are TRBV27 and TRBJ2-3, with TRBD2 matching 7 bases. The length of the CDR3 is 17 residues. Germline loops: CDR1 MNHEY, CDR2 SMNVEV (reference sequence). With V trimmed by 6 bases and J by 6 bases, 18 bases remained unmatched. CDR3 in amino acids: CASRHLEGGPGWDTQYF. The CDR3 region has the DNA TGTGCCAGCAGGCATCTTGAGGGAGGGCCAGGTTGGGATACGCAGTATTTT.

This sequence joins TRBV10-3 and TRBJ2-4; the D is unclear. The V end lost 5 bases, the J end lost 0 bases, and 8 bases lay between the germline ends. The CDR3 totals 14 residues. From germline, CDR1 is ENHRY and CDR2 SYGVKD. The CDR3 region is CAISNELAKNIQYF. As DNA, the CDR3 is TGTGCCATCAGTAACGAGCTAGCCAAAAACATTCAGTACTTC.

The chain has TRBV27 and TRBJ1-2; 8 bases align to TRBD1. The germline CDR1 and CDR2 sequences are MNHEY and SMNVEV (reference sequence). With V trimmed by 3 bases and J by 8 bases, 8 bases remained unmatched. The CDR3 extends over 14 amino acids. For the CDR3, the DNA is TGTGCCAGCAGTTTTGCAGGGGGCTCGAGGGGCTACACCTTC. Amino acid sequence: CASSFAGGSRGYTF.

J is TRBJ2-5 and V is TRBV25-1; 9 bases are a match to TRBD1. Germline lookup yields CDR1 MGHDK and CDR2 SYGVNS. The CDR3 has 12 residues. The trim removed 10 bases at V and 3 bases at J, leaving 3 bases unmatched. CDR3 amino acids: CAIGDREETQYF. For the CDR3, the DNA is TGTGCCATTGGGGACAGGGAAGAGACCCAGTACTTC.

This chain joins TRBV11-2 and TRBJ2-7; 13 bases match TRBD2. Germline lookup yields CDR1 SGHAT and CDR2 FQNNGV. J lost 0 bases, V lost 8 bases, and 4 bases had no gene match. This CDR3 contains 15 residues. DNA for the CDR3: TGTGCCAGCCGCTGGACTAGCGGGGGCTCCTACGAGCAGTACTTC. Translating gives CASRWTSGGSYEQYF.

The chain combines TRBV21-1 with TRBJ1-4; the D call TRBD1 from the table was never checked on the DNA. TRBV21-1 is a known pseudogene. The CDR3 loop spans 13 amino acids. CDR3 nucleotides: TGTGCCAGCAGCAAAAATCTGGGGCGAAAACTGTTTTTT. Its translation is CASSKNLGRKLFF.

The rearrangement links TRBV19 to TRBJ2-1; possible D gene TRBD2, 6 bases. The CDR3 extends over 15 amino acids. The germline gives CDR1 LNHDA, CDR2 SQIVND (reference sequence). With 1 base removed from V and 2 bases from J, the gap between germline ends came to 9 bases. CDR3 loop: CASSIGASAYNEQFF. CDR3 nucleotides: TGTGCCAGTAGTATAGGAGCTAGCGCCTACAATGAGCAGTTCTTC.

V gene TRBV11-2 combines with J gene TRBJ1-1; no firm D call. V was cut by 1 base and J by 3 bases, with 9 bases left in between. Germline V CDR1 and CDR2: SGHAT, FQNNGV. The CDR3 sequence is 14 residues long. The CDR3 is CASSLAGRDTEAFF. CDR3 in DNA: TGTGCCAGCAGCTTAGCGGGGAGAGACACTGAAGCTTTCTTT.

The CDR3, as DNA: TGCGCCAGCAGCTTGGAGGGGGGGGGTAGCACAGATACGCAGTATTTT. Translated, it gives CASSLEGGGSTDTQYF. The chain is built from TRBV5-1 and TRBJ2-3; perhaps TRBD2 as D (7 bases). There are 16 residues in the CDR3. Germline V gene sequence: CDR1 SGHRS, CDR2 YFSETQ. The V end lost 0 bases, the J end lost 0 bases, and 11 bases lay between the germline ends.

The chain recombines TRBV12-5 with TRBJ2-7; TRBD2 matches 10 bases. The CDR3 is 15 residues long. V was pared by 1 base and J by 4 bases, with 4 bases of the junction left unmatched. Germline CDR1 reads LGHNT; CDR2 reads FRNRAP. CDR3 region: CASGLGTSGIYEQYF. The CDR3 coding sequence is TGTGCTAGTGGTTTGGGGACTAGCGGCATATACGAGCAGTACTTC.

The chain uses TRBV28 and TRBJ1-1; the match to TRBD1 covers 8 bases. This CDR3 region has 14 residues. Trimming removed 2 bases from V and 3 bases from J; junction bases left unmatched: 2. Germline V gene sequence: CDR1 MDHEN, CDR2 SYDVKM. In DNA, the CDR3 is TGTGCCAGCAGTTTAGGACAGGGACACACTGAAGCTTTCTTT. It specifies CASSLGQGHTEAFF.

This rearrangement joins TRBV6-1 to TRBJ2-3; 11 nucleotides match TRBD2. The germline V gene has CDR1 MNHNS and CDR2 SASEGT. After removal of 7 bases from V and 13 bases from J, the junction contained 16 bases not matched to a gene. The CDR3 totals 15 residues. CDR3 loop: CASTIHGTSGVREYF. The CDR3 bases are TGTGCCAGCACAATCCACGGGACTAGCGGAGTACGGGAGTATTTT.

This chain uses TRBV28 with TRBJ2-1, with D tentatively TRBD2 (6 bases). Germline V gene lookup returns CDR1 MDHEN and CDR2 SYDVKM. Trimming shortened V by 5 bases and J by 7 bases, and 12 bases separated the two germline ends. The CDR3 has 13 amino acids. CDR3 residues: CASSLLGRNEQFF. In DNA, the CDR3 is TGTGCCAGCAGTCTCCTGGGGAGGAATGAGCAGTTCTTC.

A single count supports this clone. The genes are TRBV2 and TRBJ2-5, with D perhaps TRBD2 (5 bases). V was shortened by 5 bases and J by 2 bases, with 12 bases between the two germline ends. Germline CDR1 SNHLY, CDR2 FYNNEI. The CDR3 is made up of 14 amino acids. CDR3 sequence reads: CASSQRVGQETQYF. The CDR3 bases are TGTGCCAGCAGTCAGAGGGTTGGACAAGAGACCCAGTACTTC.

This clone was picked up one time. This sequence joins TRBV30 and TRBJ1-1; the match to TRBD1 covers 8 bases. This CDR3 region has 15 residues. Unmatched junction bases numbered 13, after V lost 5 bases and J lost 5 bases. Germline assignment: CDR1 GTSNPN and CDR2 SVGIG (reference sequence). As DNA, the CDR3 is TGTGCCTGGCGCGTACCAAGACAGGGGTGGACTGAAGCTTTCTTT. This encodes CAWRVPRQGWTEAFF.

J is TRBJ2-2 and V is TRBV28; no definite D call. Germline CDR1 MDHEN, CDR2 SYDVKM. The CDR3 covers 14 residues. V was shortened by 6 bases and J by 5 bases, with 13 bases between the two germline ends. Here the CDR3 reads CASSDLDATGELFF. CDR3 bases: TGTGCCAGCAGCGACCTAGATGCGACCGGGGAGCTGTTTTTT.

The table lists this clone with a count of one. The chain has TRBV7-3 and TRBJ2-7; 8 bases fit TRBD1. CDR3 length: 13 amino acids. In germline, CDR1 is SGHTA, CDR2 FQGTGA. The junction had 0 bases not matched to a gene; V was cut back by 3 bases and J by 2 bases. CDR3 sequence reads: CASSLTGAYEQYF. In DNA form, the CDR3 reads TGTGCCAGCAGCTTGACAGGGGCCTACGAGCAGTACTTC. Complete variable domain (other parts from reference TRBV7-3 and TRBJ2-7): GAGVSQTPSNKVTEKGKYVELRCDPISGHTALYWYRQSLGQGPEFLIYFQGTGAADDSGLPNDRFFAVRPEGSVSTLKIQRTERGDSAVYLCASSLTGAYEQYFGPGTRLTVT.

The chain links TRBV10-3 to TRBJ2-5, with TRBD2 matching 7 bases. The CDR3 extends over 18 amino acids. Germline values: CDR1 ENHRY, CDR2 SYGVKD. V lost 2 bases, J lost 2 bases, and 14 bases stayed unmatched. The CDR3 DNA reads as TGTGCCATCAGTGAGCCACCGAACAGCGGGGCCCTACAAGAGACCCAGTACTTC. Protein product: CAISEPPNSGALQETQYF.

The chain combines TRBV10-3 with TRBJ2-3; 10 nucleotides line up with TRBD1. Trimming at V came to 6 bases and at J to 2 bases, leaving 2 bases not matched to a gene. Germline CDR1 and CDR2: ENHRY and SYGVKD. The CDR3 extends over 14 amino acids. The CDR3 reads CAIRGQGTTDTQYF. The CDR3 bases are TGTGCCATCAGGGGACAGGGGACCACAGATACGCAGTATTTT.

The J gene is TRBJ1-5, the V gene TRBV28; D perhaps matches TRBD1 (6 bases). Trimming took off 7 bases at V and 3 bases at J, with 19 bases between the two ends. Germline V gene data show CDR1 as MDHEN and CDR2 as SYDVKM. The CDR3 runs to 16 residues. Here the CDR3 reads CASTPGGQGYNQPQHF. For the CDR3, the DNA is TGTGCCAGCACCCCGGGGGGGCAGGGCTACAATCAGCCCCAGCATTTT.

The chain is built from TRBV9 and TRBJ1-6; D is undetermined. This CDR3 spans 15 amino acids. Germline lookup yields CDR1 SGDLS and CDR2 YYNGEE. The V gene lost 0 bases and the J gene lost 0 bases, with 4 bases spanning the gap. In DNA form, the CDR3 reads TGTGCCAGCAGCGTAGGGAGCTCCTATAATTCACCCCTCCACTTT. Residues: CASSVGSSYNSPLHF.

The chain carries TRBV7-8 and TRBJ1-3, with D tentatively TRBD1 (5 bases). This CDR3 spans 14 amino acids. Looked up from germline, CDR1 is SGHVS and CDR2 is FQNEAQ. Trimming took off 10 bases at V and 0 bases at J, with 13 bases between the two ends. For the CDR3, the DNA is TGTGCCATCCAGACAGCTCTCTCTGGAAACACCATATATTTT. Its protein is CAIQTALSGNTIYF.

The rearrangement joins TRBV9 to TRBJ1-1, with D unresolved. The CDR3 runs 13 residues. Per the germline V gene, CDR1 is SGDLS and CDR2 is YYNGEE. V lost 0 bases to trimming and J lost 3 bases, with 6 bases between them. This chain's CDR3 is CASSVVTDTEAFF. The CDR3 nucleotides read TGTGCCAGCAGCGTAGTTACGGACACTGAAGCTTTCTTT.

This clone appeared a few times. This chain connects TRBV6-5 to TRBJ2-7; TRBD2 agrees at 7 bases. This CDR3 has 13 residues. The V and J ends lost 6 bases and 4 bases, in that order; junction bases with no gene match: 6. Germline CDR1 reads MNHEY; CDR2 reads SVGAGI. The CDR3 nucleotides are TGTGCCAGCAGCGCGGGGGTGAAGTACGAGCAGTACTTC. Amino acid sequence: CASSAGVKYEQYF.